Here is one T cell receptor beta chain with its context. The sample comes from a study of T cell changes during pregnancy in multiple sclerosis. Trimming removed 5 bases from V and 5 bases from J, with 18 bases in between. Germline assignment: CDR1 LNHDA and CDR2 SQIVND (reference sequence). The CDR3 spans 15 residues. Method: immunoSEQ multiplex PCR; TCRdb's copy keeps in-frame clones and lacks some. The sample includes roughly 110,000 clones, under 95% of them seen just once. This receptor was obtained from a female donor in good health, enrolled as a control in a pregnancy study. V usage is TRBV19 and J usage is TRBJ1-2; D may be TRBD1 (6 bases). Sequences were derived from peripheral blood, sampled in the third trimester of pregnancy. The CDR3, as DNA: TGTGCCAGTAGTCCCCGAGACAGGTTCTATTATGGCTACACCTTC. Protein: CASSPRDRFYYGYTF.